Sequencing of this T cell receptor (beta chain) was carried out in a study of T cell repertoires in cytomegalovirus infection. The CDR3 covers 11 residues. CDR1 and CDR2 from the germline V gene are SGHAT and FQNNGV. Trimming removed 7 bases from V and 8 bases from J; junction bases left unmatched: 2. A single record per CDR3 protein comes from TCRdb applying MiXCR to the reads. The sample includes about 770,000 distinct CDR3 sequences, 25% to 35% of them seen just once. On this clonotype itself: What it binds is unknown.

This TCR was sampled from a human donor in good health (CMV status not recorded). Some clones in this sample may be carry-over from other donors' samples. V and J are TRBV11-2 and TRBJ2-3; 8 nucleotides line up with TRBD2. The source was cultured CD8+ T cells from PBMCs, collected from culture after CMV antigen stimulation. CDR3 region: CASTAGGTQYF. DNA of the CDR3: TGTGCCAGCACCGCGGGGGGTACGCAGTATTTT.